The sample holds many counts of the clone carrying this T cell receptor beta chain. The data belong to a study of Graves' ophthalmopathy and Graves' hyperthyroidism. For the study at large: Before any treatment was given, at initial diagnosis, peripheral blood was collected.

The authors amplified TCR beta CDR3 regions from RNA transcripts. HTBI primers primed a first-round RT-PCR, and a second-round multiplex PCR followed. TCRdb ran MiXCR on the multiplex PCR reads and lists one entry per CDR3 protein. The repertoire has almost 400,000 distinct CDR3 sequences, approximately 20% of them found once; the top ten carry around 1.5%. The source of this sequence is a woman aged 18-30 years with Graves' ophthalmopathy. Sequences were obtained from peripheral blood.

The CDR3 region has the DNA TGTGCCAGCACCGAGAGAAGCCGCGAGCAGTACTTC. It codes for CASTERSREQYF. This chain joins TRBV6-2 or TRBV6-3 and TRBJ2-7, with D hard to call. The CDR3 covers 12 residues. Germline loops: CDR1 MNHEY, CDR2 SVGEGT. Trimming pared 7 bases from V and 6 bases from J, leaving 13 bases between.